The 20 T cell receptor beta chains reported below all come from one sample, sequenced in a study of blood T cell repertoires in COVID-19. The repertoire was sequenced with immunoSEQ multiplex PCR; TCRdb's copy has only in-frame clones and lacks some. The repertoire holds some 520,000 clones, with roughly 89% as singletons. Sequencing input: peripheral blood. The receptors stem from a man aged 18 to 35 with COVID-19, enrolled during active disease.

In this sample, this clone turned up once. V is TRBV5-4 and J is TRBJ2-7; 9 nucleotides align to TRBD1. The CDR3 loop spans 15 amino acids. Germline V CDR1 and CDR2: SGHNT, YYREEE (reference sequence). J was trimmed by 2 bases and V by 3 bases; bases with no gene match: 6. This chain's CDR3 is CASSSGTGLPYEQYF. In DNA, the CDR3 is TGTGCCAGCAGCTCCGGGACAGGGCTTCCCTACGAGCAGTACTTC.

V usage is TRBV2 and J usage is TRBJ2-5; D is possibly TRBD2 (5 bases). The V and J ends lost 5 bases and 5 bases respectively, with 21 bases between them. CDR1 is SNHLY, CDR2 FYNNEI, per germline. The CDR3 sequence is 16 residues long. CDR3 bases: TGTGCCAGCAGTAAGGAGCGTAACCCGTGGAGGGAGACCCAGTACTTC. Translation: CASSKERNPWRETQYF. The full variable domain, completed using reference TRBV2 and TRBJ2-5, is EPEVTQTPSHQVTQMGQEVILRCVPISNHLYFYWYRQILGQKVEFLVSFYNNEISEKSEIFDDQFSVERPDGSNFTLKIRSTKLEDSAMYFCASSKERNPWRETQYFGPGTRLLVL.

The chain employs TRBV7-8 and TRBJ2-7, with TRBD1 identical over 7 bases. The CDR3 extends over 15 amino acids. Germline V gene data show CDR1 as SGHVS and CDR2 as FQNEAQ. V was clipped by 5 bases and J by 3 bases; unmatched bases: 10. As DNA, the CDR3 is TGTGCCAGCAGCCCCCGGGACAGCCAGTTCTACGAGCAGTACTTC. Translation: CASSPRDSQFYEQYF. Supplemented by reference TRBV7-8 and TRBJ2-7, the full variable domain reads GAGVSQSPRYKVAKRGQDVALRCDPISGHVSLFWYQQALGQGPEFLTYFQNEAQLDKSGLPSDRFFAERPEGSVSTLKIQRTQQEDSAVYLCASSPRDSQFYEQYFGPGTRLTVT.

V usage is TRBV27 and J usage is TRBJ1-5, with a tentative D call TRBD1 (5 bases). V shed 5 bases and J shed 3 bases, with 20 bases lying between them. Germline loops: CDR1 MNHEY, CDR2 SMNVEV (reference sequence). This CDR3 spans 17 amino acids. This chain's CDR3 is CASSPTARGVDNQPQHF. CDR3 DNA: TGTGCCAGCAGTCCCACCGCTAGGGGTGTAGACAATCAGCCCCAGCATTTT.

This clone has just one count. The V and J genes are TRBV18 and TRBJ1-5; D gene uncertain. The CDR3 has 13 amino acids. CDR1 and CDR2 from the germline V gene are KGHSH and LQKENI. Trimming shortened V by 6 bases and J by 3 bases, and 9 bases separated the two germline ends. Here the CDR3 DNA reads TGTGCCAGCTCCGCCGGGGTCAATCAGCCCCAGCATTTT. It translates to CASSAGVNQPQHF.

The CDR3 here is CSARRRETQYF. The CDR3 DNA follows: TGCAGTGCTAGGAGGCGAGAGACCCAGTACTTC. The rearrangement uses TRBV20-1 and TRBJ2-5, with no clear D. This CDR3 has 11 amino acids. The V end lost 3 bases, the J end lost 4 bases, and 6 bases lay between the germline ends. Germline V lookup: CDR1 DFQATT, CDR2 SNEGSKA (reference sequence).

As regards this clone: Its ends do not fully match the called genes, so a read error is possible. V and J are TRBV5-1 and TRBJ2-3; 8 positions agree with TRBD2. The CDR3 length is 14 residues. Germline V gives CDR1 SGHRS, CDR2 YFSETQ. The chain's CDR3 is CASSSARPGLEQNF. The CDR3 DNA reads TGCGCCAGCAGCTCGGCTCGACCGGGACTAGAACAGAATTTT.

The genes are TRBV5-1 and TRBJ1-5; D is unclear. This CDR3 region has 13 residues. Germline-derived CDR1 and CDR2 are SGHRS and YFSETQ. The V and J ends lost 2 bases and 4 bases respectively, with 7 bases between them. For the CDR3, the DNA is TGCGCCAGCAGCTTAAGCGAGAATCAGCCCCAGCATTTT. It encodes CASSLSENQPQHF.

This chain links TRBV5-5 with TRBJ2-5, with D unclear. This CDR3 is 12 amino acids long. CDR1 and CDR2 (germline): SGHKS, YYEKEE (reference sequence). Trimming took off 0 bases at V and 5 bases at J, with 5 bases between the two ends. The CDR3: CASSLDLETQYF. CDR3 DNA sequence: TGTGCCAGCAGCTTGGATCTCGAGACCCAGTACTTC.

In regard to this clone: Distinct nucleotide sequences in the sample also encode this CDR3. V and J are TRBV11-2 and TRBJ2-1; D may be TRBD2 (6 bases). The CDR3 runs to 14 residues. Looked up from germline, CDR1 is SGHAT and CDR2 is FQNNGV. Deletions cut 6 bases from V and 0 bases from J, with 9 bases between. The CDR3 loop reads CASSLGSSYNEQFF. CDR3 DNA sequence: TGTGCCAGCAGTCTCGGGAGCTCCTACAATGAGCAGTTCTTC. Looking up the rest from reference TRBV11-2 and TRBJ2-1 gives the full variable domain: EAGVAQSPRYKIIEKRQSVAFWCNPISGHATLYWYQQILGQGPKLLIQFQNNGVVDDSQLPKDRFSAERLKGVDSTLKIQPAKLEDSAVYLCASSLGSSYNEQFFGPGTRLTVL.

This chain connects TRBV2 to TRBJ1-2; 10 nucleotides match TRBD1. This CDR3 has 14 residues. Germline V gene data show CDR1 as SNHLY and CDR2 as FYNNEI. J lost 4 bases, V lost 6 bases, and 5 bases had no gene match. The CDR3 DNA reads as TGTGCCAGCAGGGACAGGGGGAGAACCTATGGCTACACCTTC. Its protein product is CASRDRGRTYGYTF.

The rearrangement links TRBV6-2 or TRBV6-3 to TRBJ2-1; 14 bases map to TRBD2. Trimming removed 6 bases from V and 11 bases from J; junction bases left unmatched: 9. Germline lookup yields CDR1 MNHEY and CDR2 SVGEGT. There are 15 residues in the CDR3. The CDR3 DNA is TGTGCCAGCAGCAACGAGGGACTAGCGGGAGAACAGCAGTTCTTC. It encodes CASSNEGLAGEQQFF.

The rearrangement joins TRBV5-6 to TRBJ2-7; perhaps TRBD1 as D (6 bases). Germline CDR1 is SGHDT and CDR2 is YYEEEE. The CDR3 covers 15 residues. The V gene lost 3 bases and the J gene lost 3 bases, with 16 bases spanning the gap. CDR3 coding DNA: TGTGCCAGCAGCTCAAACCGGGACAACTTCTACGAGCAGTACTTC. Its translation is CASSSNRDNFYEQYF. The complete variable domain, with remaining parts taken from reference TRBV5-6 and TRBJ2-7, reads DAGVTQSPTHLIKTRGQQVTLRCSPKSGHDTVSWYQQALGQGPQFIFQYYEEEERQRGNFPDRFSGHQFPNYSSELNVNALLLGDSALYLCASSSNRDNFYEQYFGPGTRLTVT.

This sequence joins TRBV12-5 and TRBJ2-3; 8 nucleotides align to TRBD1. CDR1 is LGHNT and CDR2 is FRNRAP in the germline V gene. The length of the CDR3 is 21 residues. V lost 3 bases and J lost 7; bases outside the gene matches: 27. The CDR3: CASGFGPLSITGTGEIHTQYF. DNA for the CDR3: TGTGCTAGTGGTTTTGGTCCTTTGTCCATCACCGGGACAGGAGAAATTCATACGCAGTATTTT. Combining the CDR3 with reference TRBV12-5 and TRBJ2-3 gives the whole variable domain DARVTQTPRHKVTEMGQEVTMRCQPILGHNTVFWYRQTMMQGLELLAYFRNRAPLDDSGMPKDRFSAEMPDATLATLKIQPSEPRDSAVYFCASGFGPLSITGTGEIHTQYFGPGTRLTVL.

The rearrangement links TRBV4-2 to TRBJ2-1; the D gene is possibly TRBD2 (6 bases). From germline, CDR1 is LGHNA and CDR2 YNFKEQ. Between the trimmed V and J ends, which lost 0 bases and 6 bases, there was a span of 12 bases. The length of the CDR3 is 15 residues. CDR3: CASSQEFGSRNEQFF. In DNA, the CDR3 is TGTGCCAGCAGCCAAGAGTTCGGGAGCCGCAATGAGCAGTTCTTC.

Details on this clone: At one boundary the junction diverges from the germline segment, which might be a read error. The chain joins TRBV5-1 to TRBJ2-3; TRBD1 matches at 11 bases. Germline V gives CDR1 SGHRS, CDR2 YFSETQ. The CDR3 has 15 amino acids. The CDR3 coding sequence is TGCGCCAGCAGCTTGGGGACAGGGGGCACATATACGCAGTATTTT. It encodes CASSLGTGGTYTQYF.

This clone is classed as medium-sized. V gene TRBV6-6 combines with J gene TRBJ2-7; 7 bases agree with TRBD1. The ends lost 0 bases at V and 7 bases at J; junction bases unmatched: 9. The CDR3 extends over 15 amino acids. Germline CDR1 and CDR2: MNHNY and SVGAGI (reference sequence). The CDR3 region is CASSYSNRGRREQYF. CDR3 coding DNA: TGTGCCAGCAGTTACTCGAACAGGGGAAGAAGGGAGCAGTACTTC.

The gene calls are TRBV3-1 (or the pseudogene TRBV3-2) and TRBJ1-2, with D unclear. Trimming took off 7 bases at V and 6 bases at J, with 15 bases between the two ends. The CDR3 runs 13 residues. The V gene's germline CDR1 is LGHDT and CDR2 YNNKEL (reference sequence). The CDR3 loop reads CASTRKGIDGYTF. CDR3 bases: TGTGCCAGCACGAGGAAAGGAATTGATGGCTACACCTTC.

The V gene is TRBV5-4, the J gene TRBJ2-7; perhaps TRBD1 as D (5 bases). Trimming stripped 1 base from V and 5 bases from J, with 10 bases between. This CDR3 has 13 amino acids. Germline values: CDR1 SGHNT, CDR2 YYREEE (reference sequence). The CDR3 sequence is CASSLQGLDEQYF. CDR3 nucleotide sequence: TGTGCCAGCAGCTTGCAGGGTCTGGACGAGCAGTACTTC.

J is TRBJ1-1 and V is TRBV3-1 (or the pseudogene TRBV3-2); D is unclear. V gave up 0 bases and J gave up 0 bases, with 8 bases separating them. The CDR3 length is 15 residues. Looked up from germline, CDR1 is LGHDT and CDR2 is YNNKEL (reference sequence). DNA of the CDR3: TGTGCCAGCAGCCAAGAGTGGCCCATGAACACTGAAGCTTTCTTT. The encoded protein is CASSQEWPMNTEAFF.